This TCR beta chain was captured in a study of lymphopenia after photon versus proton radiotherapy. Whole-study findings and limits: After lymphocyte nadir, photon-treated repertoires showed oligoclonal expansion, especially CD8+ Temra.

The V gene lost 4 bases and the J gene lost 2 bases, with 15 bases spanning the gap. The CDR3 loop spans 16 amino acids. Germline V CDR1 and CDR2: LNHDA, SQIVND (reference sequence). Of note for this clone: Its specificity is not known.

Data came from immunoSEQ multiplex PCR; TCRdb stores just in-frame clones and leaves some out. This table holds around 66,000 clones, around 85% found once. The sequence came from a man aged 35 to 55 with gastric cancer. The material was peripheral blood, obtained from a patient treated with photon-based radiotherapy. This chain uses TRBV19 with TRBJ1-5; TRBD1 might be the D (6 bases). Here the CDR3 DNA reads TGTGCCAGTAGTAAAGGTCTGGGGGGCGGCAATCAGCCCCAGCATTTT. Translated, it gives CASSKGLGGGNQPQHF.